This passage covers 30 T cell receptor beta chains from one sample sequenced in a study of early T cells in non-severe SARS-CoV-2 infection. From the 5' RACE reads, TCRdb called clonotypes with MiXCR, one entry per CDR3 protein. The sample shows roughly 90,000 distinct CDR3 sequences, 14% of them seen only once. Sequenced material: whole blood. Receptor source: an adult who was a healthcare worker with PCR-confirmed SARS-CoV-2 infection or an uninfected control (not recorded which).

This chain joins TRBV27 and TRBJ1-3; D is undetermined. From germline, CDR1 is MNHEY and CDR2 SMNVEV (reference sequence). This CDR3 spans 16 amino acids. V was shortened by 1 base and J by 4 bases, with 14 bases between the two germline ends. The CDR3 nucleotides read TGTGCCAGCAGTTTATTGGGCCCCCGAGGGGGAAACACCATATATTTT. Its translation is CASSLLGPRGGNTIYF.

The rearrangement joins TRBV6-6 to TRBJ1-1; D not resolved. The CDR3 totals 13 residues. With 7 bases removed from V and 0 bases from J, the gap between germline ends came to 9 bases. Germline CDR1 and CDR2: MNHNY and SVGAGI (reference sequence). CDR3 sequence: CASKADLNTEAFF. The CDR3 DNA is TGTGCCAGCAAGGCAGACCTGAACACTGAAGCTTTCTTT.

The chain joins TRBV14 to TRBJ2-3, with 9 nucleotides matching TRBD2. Germline assignment: CDR1 SGHDN and CDR2 FVKESK. The V gene end was trimmed by 4 bases and the J gene end by 1 base; junction bases not matched to a gene: 6. This CDR3 spans 16 amino acids. The CDR3 loop reads CASSLAGGPRTDTQYF. For the CDR3, the DNA is TGTGCCAGCAGCCTGGCGGGGGGGCCCCGCACAGATACGCAGTATTTT.

V and J are TRBV3-1 and TRBJ2-2, with 8 bases aligning to TRBD2. Trimming at V came to 4 bases and at J to 6 bases, leaving 13 bases not matched to a gene. This CDR3 has 17 residues. CDR1 is LGHDT and CDR2 is YNNKEL in the germline V gene (reference sequence). CDR3 region: CASSPGLGTELAGELFF. The CDR3 nucleotides read TGTGCCAGCAGCCCGGGACTAGGGACTGAGTTGGCCGGGGAGCTGTTTTTT.

This clonotype occurred a few times. The rearrangement uses TRBV28 and TRBJ2-5, with 11 nucleotides matching TRBD2. Germline CDR1 is MDHEN and CDR2 is SYDVKM. J was trimmed by 2 bases and V by 3 bases; bases with no gene match: 5. The CDR3 consists of 16 residues. The CDR3 DNA is TGTGCCAGCAGTTTCGCTAGCGGGGGGCCGCAAGAGACCCAGTACTTC. Translating gives CASSFASGGPQETQYF.

CDR3 amino acids: CASTHGSGSTQYF. CDR3 coding DNA: TGTGCCAGCACCCATGGTAGTGGTTCGACCCAGTACTTC. This rearrangement joins TRBV7-8 to TRBJ2-5; the D is unclear. Per the germline V gene, CDR1 is SGHVS and CDR2 is FQNEAQ. The length of the CDR3 is 13 residues. V was shortened by 7 bases and J by 7 bases, with 16 bases between the two germline ends.

This rearrangement joins TRBV20-1 to TRBJ1-2; D unresolved. The CDR3 has 13 residues. V shed 1 base and J shed 3 bases, with 9 bases lying between them. In germline, CDR1 is DFQATT, CDR2 SNEGSKA (reference sequence). The CDR3 bases are TGCAGTGCTAGAGGCGAGGAGGACTATGGCTACACCTTC. It is translated as CSARGEEDYGYTF.

This clonotype was picked up a small number of times. This sequence joins TRBV2 and TRBJ2-6, with D tentatively TRBD1 or TRBD2 (5 bases each). There are 15 residues in the CDR3. CDR1 and CDR2 from the germline V gene are SNHLY and FYNNEI. V was cut by 10 bases and J by 0 bases, with 13 bases left in between. CDR3 residues: CATGREHSGANVLTF. In DNA form, the CDR3 reads TGTGCCACCGGCAGGGAGCACTCTGGGGCCAACGTCCTGACTTTC. The variable domain in full, completed from reference TRBV2 and TRBJ2-6, reads EPEVTQTPSHQVTQMGQEVILRCVPISNHLYFYWYRQILGQKVEFLVSFYNNEISEKSEIFDDQFSVERPDGSNFTLKIRSTKLEDSAMYFCATGREHSGANVLTFGAGSRLTVL.

The rearrangement uses TRBV11-2 and TRBJ1-2; D remains ambiguous. Germline CDR1 SGHAT, CDR2 FQNNGV. Trimming cost V 4 bases and J 9 bases, with 18 bases left between them. The CDR3 extends over 14 amino acids. CDR3 protein: CASSSKPVGYSYTF. CDR3 sequence (DNA): TGTGCCAGCAGCTCAAAGCCGGTGGGGTATAGCTACACCTTC.

The rearrangement uses TRBV3-1 and TRBJ2-7, with D possibly TRBD1 on 6 matching bases. The germline V and J ends were trimmed by 5 bases and 3 bases, with 14 bases remaining between them. The CDR3 is 14 amino acids. Germline-derived CDR1 and CDR2 are LGHDT and YNNKEL (reference sequence). The CDR3 spells CASSSQGALYEQYF. CDR3 DNA sequence: TGTGCCAGCAGCTCACAGGGTGCTCTCTACGAGCAGTACTTC.

A few counts support this clonotype. This sequence joins TRBV20-1 and TRBJ1-1, with D uncertain. Per germline, CDR1 DFQATT and CDR2 SNEGSKA (reference sequence). Trimming left V 5 bases short and J 4 bases short, with 14 bases between. CDR3 length equals 13 residues. CDR3 protein: CSALTSGVTEAFF. CDR3 in DNA: TGCAGTGCTCTTACTTCTGGTGTCACTGAAGCTTTCTTT.

As for this clonotype: Likely a read error: the CDR3 ends without its conserved phenylalanine or tryptophan. The V gene is TRBV11-2, the J gene TRBJ1-1, with D possibly matching TRBD1 (5 bases). The CDR3 contains 13 residues. Germline values: CDR1 SGHAT, CDR2 FQNNGV. V lost 5 bases, J lost 7 bases, and 14 bases lay in between. The DNA of the CDR3 is TGTGCCAGCAGCACGATACGGGGGATTGAAGCTTTCATT. Translated, it gives CASSTIRGIEAFI.

CDR3 DNA sequence: TGTGCCAGCAGTCGACAGCAGTCTGTTCCCTACGAGCAGTACTTC. Its protein is CASSRQQSVPYEQYF. V gene TRBV3-1 combines with J gene TRBJ2-7; possibly TRBD1 for D (5 bases). This CDR3 is built from 15 residues. The germline V and J ends were trimmed by 6 bases and 2 bases, with 17 bases remaining between them. The germline CDR1 and CDR2 sequences are LGHDT and YNNKEL (reference sequence).

This rearrangement joins TRBV11-2 to TRBJ2-1; 13 bases match TRBD2. The CDR3 consists of 18 residues. J gave up 1 base and V 5 bases, and 8 bases lay outside the gene matches. CDR1 and CDR2 (germline): SGHAT, FQNNGV. The DNA for the CDR3 is TGTGCCAGCAGCCTACTAGCGGGGGGGCTCCTATCCTACAATGAGCAGTTCTTC. Translation: CASSLLAGGLLSYNEQFF. Filled out from reference TRBV11-2 and TRBJ2-1, the complete variable domain reads EAGVAQSPRYKIIEKRQSVAFWCNPISGHATLYWYQQILGQGPKLLIQFQNNGVVDDSQLPKDRFSAERLKGVDSTLKIQPAKLEDSAVYLCASSLLAGGLLSYNEQFFGPGTRLTVL.

This clonotype has a count of ten or more. The genes are TRBV12-3 or TRBV12-4 and TRBJ1-5; D is perhaps TRBD1 (5 bases). V lost 5 bases and J lost 2, with 13 bases in between. The CDR3 runs to 15 residues. The CDR3 DNA sequence: TGTGCCAGCAGTCTTCAGGGAGGGGGCAATCAGCCCCAGCATTTT. Translated: CASSLQGGGNQPQHF.

This chain uses TRBV7-2 with TRBJ1-4; D not resolved. The germline V gene has CDR1 SGHTA and CDR2 FQGNSA. Trimming took 2 bases from V and 8 from J, leaving 12 bases between them. This CDR3 has 14 amino acids. The CDR3 region has the DNA TGTGCCAGCAGCTTATCTGGGAGAGCAGAAAAACTGTTTTTT. Protein product: CASSLSGRAEKLFF.

This clonotype appeared many times. V and J are TRBV7-9 and TRBJ2-5; no definite D call. The germline V gene encodes CDR1 SEHNR and CDR2 FQNEAQ (reference sequence). The CDR3 covers 12 residues. Trimming left V 2 bases short and J 7 bases short, with 8 bases between. CDR3 protein: CASSLLMGTQYF. CDR3 DNA sequence: TGTGCCAGCAGCTTACTAATGGGGACCCAGTACTTC.

This clonotype has ten or more counts. At one boundary the junction diverges from the germline segment, which might be a read error. This chain uses TRBV12-3 or TRBV12-4 with TRBJ1-2, with D perhaps matching TRBD1 (5 bases). The CDR3 has 11 amino acids. The CDR3 sequence is CASSLGDGYTF. In DNA, the CDR3 is TGCGCCAGCAGCTTGGGGGATGGCTACACCTTC.

The chain recombines TRBV12-3 or TRBV12-4 with TRBJ1-2; TRBD1 agrees at 8 bases. This CDR3 is 13 amino acids long. V lost 5 bases, J lost 5 bases, and 4 bases stayed unmatched. The DNA of the CDR3 is TGTGCCAGCAGTCGCGGACAGGGATATGGCTACACCTTC. It yields the protein CASSRGQGYGYTF.

The rearrangement joins TRBV3-1 to TRBJ1-1, with D possibly being TRBD1 (5 bases). Germline CDR1 reads LGHDT; CDR2 reads YNNKEL (reference sequence). The CDR3 is made up of 15 amino acids. The V and J ends lost 2 bases and 6 bases respectively, with 16 bases between them. This CDR3 is CASSQMTVVKSEAFF. The CDR3, as DNA: TGTGCCAGCAGCCAAATGACAGTAGTAAAGTCTGAAGCTTTCTTT.

This clonotype was picked up many times. V is TRBV6-5 and J is TRBJ1-5; D gene uncertain. Trimming pared 5 bases from V and 2 bases from J, leaving 4 bases between. The CDR3 is 12 residues long. Germline V lookup: CDR1 MNHEY, CDR2 SVGAGI. In DNA form, the CDR3 reads TGTGCCAGCAGTGTGGGCAATCAGCCCCAGCATTTT. Protein: CASSVGNQPQHF.

The chain combines TRBV29-1 with TRBJ2-7, with D tentatively TRBD1 (6 bases). Germline V gene lookup returns CDR1 SQVTM and CDR2 ANQGSEA. The CDR3 is 12 residues long. The V gene lost 7 bases and the J gene lost 5 bases, with 15 bases spanning the gap. The CDR3 spells CSATQAGDEQYF. CDR3 coding DNA: TGCAGCGCTACGCAAGCAGGGGACGAGCAGTACTTC.

The chain joins TRBV6-6 to TRBJ2-6; 14 bases match TRBD2. V was pared by 5 bases and J by 2 bases, with 5 bases of the junction left unmatched. Germline assignment: CDR1 MNHNY and CDR2 SVGAGI (reference sequence). This CDR3 has 18 residues. This CDR3 is CASSTGLAGVAGANVLTF. The CDR3, as DNA: TGTGCCAGCAGTACGGGACTAGCGGGGGTCGCTGGGGCCAACGTCCTGACTTTC.

J is TRBJ2-7 and V is TRBV10-3; 7 nucleotides line up with TRBD1. The CDR3 contains 15 residues. J lost 3 bases, V lost 5 bases, and 10 bases had no gene match. Germline CDR1 and CDR2: ENHRY and SYGVKD. The CDR3 nucleotides are TGTGCCATCAGTACAGGACAGGCTCCTAACTACGAGCAGTACTTC. This encodes CAISTGQAPNYEQYF.

This clonotype was observed at least ten times. This sequence joins TRBV6-2 or TRBV6-3 and TRBJ1-1, with D uncertain. With 5 bases removed from V and 5 bases from J, the gap between germline ends came to 6 bases. This CDR3 comprises 11 residues. Germline V CDR1 and CDR2: MNHEY, SVGEGT. CDR3 protein: CASSQGTEAFF. The CDR3 coding sequence is TGTGCCAGCAGTCAAGGGACTGAAGCTTTCTTT.

This clonotype has just a few counts. The rearrangement links TRBV12-3 or TRBV12-4 to TRBJ2-3; D unclear. V was shortened by 8 bases and J by 6 bases, with 18 bases between the two germline ends. The CDR3 runs to 14 residues. The CDR3 nucleotides read TGTGCCAGCTCCGTGGGCGGCGTGGGGGATACGCAGTATTTT. Its protein is CASSVGGVGDTQYF.

The rearrangement joins TRBV5-6 to TRBJ2-2, with 7 bases fitting TRBD1. This CDR3 is built from 15 residues. CDR1 and CDR2 (germline): SGHDT, YYEEEE. V gave up 0 bases and J gave up 9 bases; unmatched junction bases: 8. The CDR3 sequence is CASSLGPTGVRELFF. The CDR3 nucleotides are TGTGCCAGCAGCTTGGGTCCCACAGGGGTTCGGGAGCTGTTTTTT.

The sample holds a few counts of this clonotype. The chain recombines TRBV11-2 with TRBJ2-2, with D tentatively TRBD1 (5 bases). Deletions cut 6 bases from V and 7 bases from J, with 9 bases between. Germline loops: CDR1 SGHAT, CDR2 FQNNGV. This CDR3 spans 12 amino acids. The CDR3 loop reads CASRGVGGELFF. The CDR3 nucleotides read TGTGCCAGCAGAGGGGTTGGCGGGGAGCTGTTTTTT.

The chain uses TRBV29-1 and TRBJ2-3, with D possibly TRBD1 on 6 matching bases. The CDR3 covers 13 residues. Germline-derived CDR1 and CDR2 are SQVTM and ANQGSEA. Trimming stripped 2 bases from V and 0 bases from J, with 6 bases between. CDR3 DNA sequence: TGCAGCGTTGAAACAGGGAGCACAGATACGCAGTATTTT. This encodes CSVETGSTDTQYF.

This clonotype was recorded a few times. The chain employs TRBV12-5 and TRBJ2-1; 12 bases match TRBD1. The CDR3 loop spans 15 amino acids. Germline V gene lookup returns CDR1 LGHNT and CDR2 FRNRAP. Trimming took 5 bases from V and 7 from J; bases not matched to a gene: 6. CDR3 in amino acids: CASGNRDRGRNEQFF. DNA of the CDR3: TGTGCTAGTGGTAACCGGGACAGGGGGCGGAATGAGCAGTTCTTC.